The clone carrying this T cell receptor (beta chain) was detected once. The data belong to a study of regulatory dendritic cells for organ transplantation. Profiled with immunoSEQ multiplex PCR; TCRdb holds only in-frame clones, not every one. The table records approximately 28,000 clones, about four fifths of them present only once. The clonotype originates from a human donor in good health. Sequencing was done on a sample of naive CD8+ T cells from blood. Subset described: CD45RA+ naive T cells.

The CDR3 coding sequence is TGTGCCAGCAGCTCGGCGACAGTCCCCAATCAGCCCCAGCATTTT. Residues: CASSSATVPNQPQHF. The chain recombines TRBV7-9 with TRBJ1-5; D possibly corresponds to TRBD1 (5 bases). This CDR3 region has 15 residues. From germline, CDR1 is SEHNR and CDR2 FQNEAQ (reference sequence). The V and J ends lost 4 bases and 3 bases respectively, with 13 bases between them.